The T cell receptor (beta chain) under discussion was sequenced for a study of CXCR3-negative and CXCR3-positive naive CD8 T cells. As for this clonotype: Its antigen is still unknown.

Study findings and constraints: In CXCR3-positive naive cells, the TRB CDR3s were more hydrophobic than in CXCR3-negative naive cells.

The germline V gene encodes CDR1 SGHAT and CDR2 FQNNGV. This CDR3 comprises 16 residues. cDNA libraries for TRB were generated by 5' RACE incorporating UMI labels. TCRdb reanalyzed the 5' RACE reads, giving one entry per CDR3 protein sequence and no DNA. The sample is made up of approximately 98,000 distinct CDR3 sequences, and the top ten hold 0.85% to 1.4% of it. The rearrangement links TRBV11-2 to TRBJ2-1; TCRdb's D call of TRBD1 is untestable without DNA. The specimen was naive CXCR3+ CD8+ T cells from blood. The subset denotes: CD45RO-CCR7+CD27+CD95- naive CD8+ T cells expressing CXCR3 (TNR3+). The receptor comes from a human donor in good health. Some clones in this sample may be carry-over from other donors' samples. CDR3: CASSLDRAHYYNEQFF. The full variable domain, completed using reference TRBV11-2 and TRBJ2-1, is EAGVAQSPRYKIIEKRQSVAFWCNPISGHATLYWYQQILGQGPKLLIQFQNNGVVDDSQLPKDRFSAERLKGVDSTLKIQPAKLEDSAVYLCASSLDRAHYYNEQFFGPGTRLTVL.